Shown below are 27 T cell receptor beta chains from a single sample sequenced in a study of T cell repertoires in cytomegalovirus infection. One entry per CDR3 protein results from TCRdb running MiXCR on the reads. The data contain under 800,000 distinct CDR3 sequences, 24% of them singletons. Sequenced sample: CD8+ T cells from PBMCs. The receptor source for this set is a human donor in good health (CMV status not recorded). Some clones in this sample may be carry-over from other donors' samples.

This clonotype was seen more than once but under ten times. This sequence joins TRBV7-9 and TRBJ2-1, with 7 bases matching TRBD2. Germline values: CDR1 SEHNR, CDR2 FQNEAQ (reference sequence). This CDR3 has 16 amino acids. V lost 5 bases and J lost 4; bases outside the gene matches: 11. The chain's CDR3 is CASSPRSGVQYNEQFF. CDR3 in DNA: TGTGCCAGCAGCCCAAGGAGCGGGGTACAGTACAATGAGCAGTTCTTC.

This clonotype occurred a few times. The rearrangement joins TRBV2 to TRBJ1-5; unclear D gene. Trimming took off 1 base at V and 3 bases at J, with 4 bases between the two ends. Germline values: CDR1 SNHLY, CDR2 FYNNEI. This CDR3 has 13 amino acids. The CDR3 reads CASSEELNQPQHF. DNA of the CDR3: TGTGCCAGCAGTGAAGAGCTCAATCAGCCCCAGCATTTT.

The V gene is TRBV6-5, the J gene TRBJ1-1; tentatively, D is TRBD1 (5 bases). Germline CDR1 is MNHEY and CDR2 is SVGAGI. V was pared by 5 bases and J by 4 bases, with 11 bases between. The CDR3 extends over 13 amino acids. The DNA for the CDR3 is TGTGCCAGCAGTGTCAGGGATGGCACTGAAGCTTTCTTT. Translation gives CASSVRDGTEAFF.

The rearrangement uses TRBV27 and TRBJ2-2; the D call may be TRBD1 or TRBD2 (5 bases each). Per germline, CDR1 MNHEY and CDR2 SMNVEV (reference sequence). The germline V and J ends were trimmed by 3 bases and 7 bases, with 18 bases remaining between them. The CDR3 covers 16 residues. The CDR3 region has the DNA TGTGCCAGCAGTTTTCGTGGGGCTCGGGCGGGCGGGGAGCTGTTTTTT. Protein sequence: CASSFRGARAGGELFF.

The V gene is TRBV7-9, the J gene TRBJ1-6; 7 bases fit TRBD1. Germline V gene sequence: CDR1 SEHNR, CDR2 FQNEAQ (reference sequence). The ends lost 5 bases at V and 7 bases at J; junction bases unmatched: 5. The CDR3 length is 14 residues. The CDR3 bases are TGTGCCAGCAGCCCGGACAGGCGGAATTCACCCCTCCACTTT. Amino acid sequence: CASSPDRRNSPLHF.

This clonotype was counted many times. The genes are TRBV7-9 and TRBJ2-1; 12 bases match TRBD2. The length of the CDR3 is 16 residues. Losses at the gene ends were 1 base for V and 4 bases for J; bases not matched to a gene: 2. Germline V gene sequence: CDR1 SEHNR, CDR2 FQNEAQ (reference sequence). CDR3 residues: CASSLDGLAGYNEQFF. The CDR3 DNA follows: TGTGCCAGCAGCTTAGACGGACTAGCGGGGTACAATGAGCAGTTCTTC.

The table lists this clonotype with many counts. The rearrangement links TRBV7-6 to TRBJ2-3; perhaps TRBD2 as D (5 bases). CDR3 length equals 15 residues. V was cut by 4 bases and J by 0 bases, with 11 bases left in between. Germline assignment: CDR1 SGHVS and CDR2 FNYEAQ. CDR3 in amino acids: CASSSPEDSTDTQYF. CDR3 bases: TGTGCCAGCAGCTCGCCGGAGGACAGCACAGATACGCAGTATTTT.

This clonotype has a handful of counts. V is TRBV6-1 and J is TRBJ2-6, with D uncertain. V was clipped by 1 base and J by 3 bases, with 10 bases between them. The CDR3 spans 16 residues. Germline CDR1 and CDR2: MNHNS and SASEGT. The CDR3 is CASSEDGGSGANVLTF. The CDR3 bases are TGTGCCAGCAGTGAAGACGGTGGAAGTGGGGCCAACGTCCTGACTTTC.

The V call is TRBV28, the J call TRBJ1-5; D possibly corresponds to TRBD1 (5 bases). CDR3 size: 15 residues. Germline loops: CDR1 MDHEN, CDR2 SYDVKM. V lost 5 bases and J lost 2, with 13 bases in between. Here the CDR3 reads CASSPGYDGNQPQHF. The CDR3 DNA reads TGTGCCAGCAGTCCAGGGTATGACGGCAATCAGCCCCAGCATTTT.

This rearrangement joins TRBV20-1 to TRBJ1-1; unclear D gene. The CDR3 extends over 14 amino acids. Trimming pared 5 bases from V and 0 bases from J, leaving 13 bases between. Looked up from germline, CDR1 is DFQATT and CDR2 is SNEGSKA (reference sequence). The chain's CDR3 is CSAPARDMNTEAFF. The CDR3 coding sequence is TGCAGTGCTCCCGCCAGAGACATGAACACTGAAGCTTTCTTT.

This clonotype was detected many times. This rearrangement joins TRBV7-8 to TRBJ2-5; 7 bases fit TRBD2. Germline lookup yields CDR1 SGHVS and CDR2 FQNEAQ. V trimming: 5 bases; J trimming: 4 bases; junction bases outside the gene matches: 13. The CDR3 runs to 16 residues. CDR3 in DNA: TGTGCCAGCAGCCGTCTAGCGGAAGCCGTCCGAGAGACCCAGTACTTC. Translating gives CASSRLAEAVRETQYF.

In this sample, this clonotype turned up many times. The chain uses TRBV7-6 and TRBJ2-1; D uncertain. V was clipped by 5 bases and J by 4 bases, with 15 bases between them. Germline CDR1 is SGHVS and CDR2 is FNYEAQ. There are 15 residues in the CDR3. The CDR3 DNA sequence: TGTGCCAGCAGCCCCCCGCGCCAGAGGTACAATGAGCAGTTCTTC. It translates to CASSPPRQRYNEQFF.

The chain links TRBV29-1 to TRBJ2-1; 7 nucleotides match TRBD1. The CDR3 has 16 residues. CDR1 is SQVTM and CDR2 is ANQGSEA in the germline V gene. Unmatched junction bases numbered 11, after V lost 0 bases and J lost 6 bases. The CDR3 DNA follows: TGCAGCGTTGAAGAAGGGGACAGACATCATCGCAATGAGCAGTTCTTC. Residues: CSVEEGDRHHRNEQFF.

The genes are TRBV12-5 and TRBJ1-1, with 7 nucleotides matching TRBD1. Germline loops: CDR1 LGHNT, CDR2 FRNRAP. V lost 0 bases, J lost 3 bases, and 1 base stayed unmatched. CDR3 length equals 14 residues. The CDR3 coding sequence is TGTGCTAGTGGTTTGGTAGGGGGCCACACTGAAGCTTTCTTT. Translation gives CASGLVGGHTEAFF. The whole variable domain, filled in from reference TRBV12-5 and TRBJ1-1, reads DARVTQTPRHKVTEMGQEVTMRCQPILGHNTVFWYRQTMMQGLELLAYFRNRAPLDDSGMPKDRFSAEMPDATLATLKIQPSEPRDSAVYFCASGLVGGHTEAFFGQGTRLTVV.

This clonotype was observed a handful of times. CDR3 sequence: CASSPGPYTLSGNTIYF. CDR3 sequence (DNA): TGTGCCAGCAGCCCAGGGCCTTACACCCTCTCTGGAAACACCATATATTTT. V is TRBV7-2 and J is TRBJ1-3; tentative D call: TRBD1 (5 bases). Germline V gives CDR1 SGHTA, CDR2 FQGNSA. The CDR3 extends over 17 amino acids. The germline V and J ends were trimmed by 5 bases and 0 bases, with 17 bases remaining between them.

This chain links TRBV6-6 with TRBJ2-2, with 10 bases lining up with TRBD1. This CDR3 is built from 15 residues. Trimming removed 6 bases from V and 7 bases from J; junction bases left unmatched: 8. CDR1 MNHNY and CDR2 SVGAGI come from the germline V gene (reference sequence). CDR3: CASSPGTGDIGELFF. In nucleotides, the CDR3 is TGTGCCAGCAGCCCCGGGACAGGGGATATCGGGGAGCTGTTTTTT.

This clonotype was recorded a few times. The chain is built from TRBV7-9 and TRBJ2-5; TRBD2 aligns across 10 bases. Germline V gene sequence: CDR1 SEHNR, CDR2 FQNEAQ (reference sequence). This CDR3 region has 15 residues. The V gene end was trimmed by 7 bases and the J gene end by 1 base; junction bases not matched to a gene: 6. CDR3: CASTGSGGTQETQYF. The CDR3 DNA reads TGTGCCAGCACCGGTAGCGGGGGGACCCAAGAGACCCAGTACTTC.

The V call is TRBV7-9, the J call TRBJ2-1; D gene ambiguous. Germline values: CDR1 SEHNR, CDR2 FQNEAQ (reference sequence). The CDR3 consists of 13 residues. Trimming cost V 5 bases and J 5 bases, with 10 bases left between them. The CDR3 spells CASSDDPDNEQFF. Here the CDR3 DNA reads TGTGCCAGCAGCGATGACCCTGACAATGAGCAGTTCTTC.

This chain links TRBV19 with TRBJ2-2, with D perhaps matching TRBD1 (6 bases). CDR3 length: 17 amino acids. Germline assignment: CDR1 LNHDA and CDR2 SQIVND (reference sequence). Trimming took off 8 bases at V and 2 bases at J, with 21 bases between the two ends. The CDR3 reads CASGAGTSILNTGELFF. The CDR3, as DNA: TGTGCCAGTGGAGCCGGGACAAGTATCCTTAACACCGGGGAGCTGTTTTTT.

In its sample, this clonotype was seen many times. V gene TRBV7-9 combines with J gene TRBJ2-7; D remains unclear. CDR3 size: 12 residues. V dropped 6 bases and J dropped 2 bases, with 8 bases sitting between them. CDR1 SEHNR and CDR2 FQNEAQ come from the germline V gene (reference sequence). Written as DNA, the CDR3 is TGTGCCAGCAGTAAGGGTACCTACGAGCAGTACTTC. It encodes CASSKGTYEQYF.

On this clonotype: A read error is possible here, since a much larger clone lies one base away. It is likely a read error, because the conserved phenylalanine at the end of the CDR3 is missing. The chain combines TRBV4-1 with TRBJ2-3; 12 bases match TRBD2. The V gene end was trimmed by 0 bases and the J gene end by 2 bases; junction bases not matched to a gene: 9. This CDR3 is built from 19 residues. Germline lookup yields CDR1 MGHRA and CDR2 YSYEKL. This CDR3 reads CASSQEGASGGEITDTQYL. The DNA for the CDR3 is TGCGCCAGCAGCCAAGAGGGAGCTAGCGGGGGGGAAATCACAGATACGCAGTATCTT.

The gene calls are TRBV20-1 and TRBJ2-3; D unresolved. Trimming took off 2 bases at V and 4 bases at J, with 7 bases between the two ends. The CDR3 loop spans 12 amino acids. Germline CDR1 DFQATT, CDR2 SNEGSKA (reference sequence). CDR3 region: CSARSASDTQYF. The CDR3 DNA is TGCAGTGCTAGAAGCGCCTCAGATACGCAGTATTTT.

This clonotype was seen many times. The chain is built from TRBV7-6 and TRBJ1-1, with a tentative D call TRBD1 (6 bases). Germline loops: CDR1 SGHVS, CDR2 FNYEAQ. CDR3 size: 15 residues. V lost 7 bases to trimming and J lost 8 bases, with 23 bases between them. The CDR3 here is CASTSSGGAGGEAFF. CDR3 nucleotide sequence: TGTGCCAGCACCTCCTCGGGGGGGGCGGGGGGCGAAGCTTTCTTT.

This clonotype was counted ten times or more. The CDR3 loop reads CASSLRAGELFF. The CDR3 DNA reads as TGTGCCAGCAGCCTAAGGGCCGGGGAGCTGTTTTTT. This rearrangement joins TRBV7-9 to TRBJ2-2; D is unresolved. Germline V gene sequence: CDR1 SEHNR, CDR2 FQNEAQ (reference sequence). The CDR3 sequence is 12 residues long. V lost 5 bases, J lost 6 bases, and 7 bases lay in between.

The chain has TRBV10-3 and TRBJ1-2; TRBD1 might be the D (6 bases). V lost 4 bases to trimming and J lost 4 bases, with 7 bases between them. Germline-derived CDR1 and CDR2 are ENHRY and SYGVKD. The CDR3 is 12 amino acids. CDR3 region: CAISGGAYGYTF. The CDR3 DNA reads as TGTGCCATCAGTGGGGGGGCCTATGGCTACACCTTC.

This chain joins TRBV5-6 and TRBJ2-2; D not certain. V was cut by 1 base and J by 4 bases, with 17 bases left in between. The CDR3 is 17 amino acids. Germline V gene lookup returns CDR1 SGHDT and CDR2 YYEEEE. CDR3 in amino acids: CASSLTEGLTVTGELFF. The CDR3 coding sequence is TGTGCCAGCAGCTTGACAGAAGGGCTTACTGTCACCGGGGAGCTGTTTTTT.

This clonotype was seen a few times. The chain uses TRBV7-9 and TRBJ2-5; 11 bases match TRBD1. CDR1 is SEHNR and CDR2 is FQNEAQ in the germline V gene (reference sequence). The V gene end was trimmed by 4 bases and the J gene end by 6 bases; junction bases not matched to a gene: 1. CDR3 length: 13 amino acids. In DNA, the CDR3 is TGTGCCAGCAGCTCGGACAGGGGGCAGACCCAGTACTTC. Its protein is CASSSDRGQTQYF.